This T cell receptor (beta chain) was observed in a study of T cells in Graves' hyperthyroidism and ophthalmopathy. RNA transcripts gave rise to amplified TCR beta CDR3 regions. The HTBI primer set was used in a first-round RT-PCR of the TCR CDR3. In TCRdb, the multiplex PCR reads were re-called with MiXCR into one record per CDR3 protein. The sample records about 350,000 distinct CDR3 sequences, around 18% being singletons. Study-wide results and limits: Most thyroid-expanded clonotypes above 0.001 were also found in blood.

The ends were cut back, 5 bases at V and 5 bases at J, with 12 bases in the middle. The CDR3 has 13 amino acids. Germline V gene lookup returns CDR1 SGHVS and CDR2 FQNEAQ. This clonotype was counted many times. Its antigen remains unknown. The sample consisted of blood. The chain links TRBV7-8 to TRBJ1-1; tentatively, D is TRBD1 (5 bases). The sequence was collected from a woman between 35 and 50 years old with Graves' ophthalmopathy. DNA for the CDR3: TGTGCCAGCAGCACCAGGGTTTGGACTGAAGCTTTCTTT. It codes for CASSTRVWTEAFF.